This paragraph reports one TCR beta chain. The target antigen is unknown. These data are taken from a study of identifying expanded T cells in peripheral blood. Study-wide findings and caveats: Over approximately two and four weeks, about 17 and 20 clones changed, versus roughly 1.1 between replicates. Variance in clone template counts between roughly two-week samples significantly increased with total template count across all healthy donors.

CDR1 and CDR2 (germline): LNHNV, YYDKDF (reference sequence). The CDR3 spans 11 residues. Trimming took off 4 bases at V and 6 bases at J, with 7 bases between the two ends. Here immunoSEQ multiplex PCR was the method, and the copy in TCRdb shows in-frame clones only, minus some. The repertoire holds tens of thousands of clones, with about 88% as singletons. The TCR originated in a person aged 18 to 70 in good health. The sample taken for sequencing was blood. This chain uses TRBV15 with TRBJ2-7; no clear D. The CDR3: CATSTGREQYF. CDR3 in DNA: TGTGCCACCAGCACAGGCCGCGAGCAGTACTTC.